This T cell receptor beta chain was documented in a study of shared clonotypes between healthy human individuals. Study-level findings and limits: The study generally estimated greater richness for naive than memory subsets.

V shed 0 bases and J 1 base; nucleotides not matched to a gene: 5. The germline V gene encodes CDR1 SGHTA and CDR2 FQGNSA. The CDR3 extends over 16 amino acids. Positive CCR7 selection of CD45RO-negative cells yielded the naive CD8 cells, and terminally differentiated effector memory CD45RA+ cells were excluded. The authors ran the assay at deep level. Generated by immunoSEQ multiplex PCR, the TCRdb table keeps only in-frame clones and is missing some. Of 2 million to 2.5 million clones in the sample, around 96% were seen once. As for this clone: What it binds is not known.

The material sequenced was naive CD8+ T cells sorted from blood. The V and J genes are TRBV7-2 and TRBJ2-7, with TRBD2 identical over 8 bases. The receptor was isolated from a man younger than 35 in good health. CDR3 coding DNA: TGTGCCAGCAGCTTAGCGAGACTAGCGAGTTCCTACGAGCAGTACTTC. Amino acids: CASSLARLASSYEQYF.